Following are 17 T cell receptor beta chains from one sample sequenced in a study of shared clonotypes between healthy human individuals. Terminally differentiated effector memory CD45RA+ cells were left out of the naive CD8 fraction, which was CD45RO-negative and positively selected for CCR7. Some clones are missing from TCRdb's copy, which holds only in-frame ones; the method was immunoSEQ multiplex PCR. Here the sample spans some 2,000,000 clones, approximately 94% being singletons. Sequencing used naive CD8+ T cells sorted from blood. The origin of the receptors is a man between 18 and 29 years old in good health.

Concerning this clone itself: Different DNA sequences within this sample yield the same CDR3. The chain recombines TRBV4-1 with TRBJ2-7, with 8 bases matching TRBD1. This CDR3 comprises 15 residues. Trimming at V came to 3 bases and at J to 0 bases, leaving 4 bases not matched to a gene. Germline V gene data show CDR1 as MGHRA and CDR2 as YSYEKL. The CDR3 DNA sequence: TGCGCCAGCAGCCAGGCCGGGACAGGCTCCTACGAGCAGTACTTC. It translates to CASSQAGTGSYEQYF.

V is TRBV30 and J is TRBJ2-7, with 8 positions matching TRBD2. In germline, CDR1 is GTSNPN, CDR2 SVGIG (reference sequence). The CDR3 has 11 residues. CDR3 DNA: TGTGCCTGGAGTGTGAGACTAGCGCCTTTGGTC. Protein product: CAWSVRLAPLV.

The rearrangement links TRBV7-2 to TRBJ1-2; no definite D call. V shed 5 bases and J shed 4 bases, with 17 bases lying between them. CDR1 SGHTA and CDR2 FQGNSA come from the germline V gene. The CDR3 length is 15 residues. CDR3 nucleotides: TGTGCCAGCAGCCAAGGCAGGCAACTATTCTATGGCTACACCTTC. Protein: CASSQGRQLFYGYTF.

The DNA of the CDR3 is TGTGCCAGCGGTTGGACACAGAGCTACGAGCAGTACTTC. Amino acid sequence: CASGWTQSYEQYF. The genes are TRBV6-1 and TRBJ2-7, with D possibly matching TRBD1 (5 bases). Trimming took off 8 bases at V and 3 bases at J, with 14 bases between the two ends. The CDR3 loop spans 13 amino acids. CDR1 and CDR2 from the germline V gene are MNHNS and SASEGT.

About this clone: With a much larger clone just one base away, this may be a read error. This sample includes further DNA sequences coding for the same CDR3. The chain joins TRBV6-1 to TRBJ2-7; D gene uncertain. The V end was cut by 5 bases, the J end by 4 bases, with 6 bases between. From germline, CDR1 is MNHNS and CDR2 SASEGT. The CDR3 is made up of 11 amino acids. CDR3 nucleotide sequence: TGTGCCAGCAGTTTGGGGTACGAGCAGTACTTC. It translates to CASSLGYEQYF.

In this sample, this clone turned up once. The rearrangement joins TRBV7-9 to TRBJ1-1; no firm D call. CDR1 SEHNR and CDR2 FQNEAQ come from the germline V gene (reference sequence). The CDR3 runs to 14 residues. With 3 bases removed from V and 1 base from J, the gap between germline ends came to 9 bases. The CDR3 is CASSFPWANTEAFF. The DNA for the CDR3 is TGTGCCAGCAGCTTCCCTTGGGCGAACACTGAAGCTTTCTTT. The variable domain in full, with the rest retrieved from reference TRBV7-9 and TRBJ1-1, is DTGVSQNPRHKITKRGQNVTFRCDPISEHNRLYWYRQTLGQGPEFLTYFQNEAQLEKSRLLSDRFSAERPKGSFSTLEIQRTEQGDSAMYLCASSFPWANTEAFFGQGTRLTVV.

The chain has TRBV28 and TRBJ2-3, with 11 bases lining up with TRBD2. Per the germline V gene, CDR1 is MDHEN and CDR2 is SYDVKM. After removal of 1 base from V and 0 bases from J, the junction contained 12 bases not matched to a gene. This CDR3 is built from 20 residues. CDR3 loop: CASSLFIAGGQIFSTDTQYF. As DNA, the CDR3 is TGTGCCAGCAGTTTATTTATAGCGGGGGGGCAAATCTTCAGCACAGATACGCAGTATTTT.

The genes are TRBV7-9 and TRBJ2-3; 11 bases are shared with TRBD2. The ends lost 4 bases at V and 2 bases at J; junction bases unmatched: 8. This CDR3 is built from 17 residues. CDR1 SEHNR and CDR2 FQNEAQ come from the germline V gene (reference sequence). DNA of the CDR3: TGTGCCAGCAGCTGGACCGGGACTAGCGGAGACACAGATACGCAGTATTTT. Translating it yields CASSWTGTSGDTDTQYF. Looking up the rest from reference TRBV7-9 and TRBJ2-3 gives the full variable domain: DTGVSQNPRHKITKRGQNVTFRCDPISEHNRLYWYRQTLGQGPEFLTYFQNEAQLEKSRLLSDRFSAERPKGSFSTLEIQRTEQGDSAMYLCASSWTGTSGDTDTQYFGPGTRLTVL.

The V gene is TRBV5-6, the J gene TRBJ2-3; the D gene is possibly TRBD2 (6 bases). The CDR3 totals 14 residues. Trimming removed 0 bases from V and 5 bases from J, with 10 bases in between. The germline V gene has CDR1 SGHDT and CDR2 YYEEEE. Here the CDR3 DNA reads TGTGCCAGCAGCTTGGTCCGGGAGCAAGATACGCAGTATTTT. Translation gives CASSLVREQDTQYF.

This chain links TRBV15 with TRBJ1-1; D not certain. CDR1 is LNHNV and CDR2 is YYDKDF in the germline V gene (reference sequence). V was clipped by 6 bases and J by 1 base, with 9 bases between them. The length of the CDR3 is 13 residues. Here the CDR3 reads CATSQEGNTEAFF. The CDR3 coding sequence is TGTGCCACCAGTCAGGAAGGGAACACTGAAGCTTTCTTT.

This chain links TRBV19 with TRBJ2-3; 12 bases align to TRBD1. CDR3 length equals 16 residues. V lost 5 bases, J lost 9 bases, and 12 bases stayed unmatched. Germline assignment: CDR1 LNHDA and CDR2 SQIVND (reference sequence). The CDR3 region is CASSGLGTGGHWTQYF. CDR3 in DNA: TGTGCCAGTAGTGGGCTCGGGACAGGGGGCCATTGGACGCAGTATTTT.

The rearrangement joins TRBV4-1 to TRBJ1-5; 7 bases line up with TRBD1. The CDR3 has 16 residues. V lost 0 bases, J lost 7 bases, and 9 bases stayed unmatched. The V gene's germline CDR1 is MGHRA and CDR2 YSYEKL. The CDR3 protein is CASSQERAGGVQPQHF. DNA of the CDR3: TGCGCCAGCAGCCAAGAGAGGGCAGGGGGTGTCCAGCCCCAGCATTTT.

In regard to this clone: The sample has other DNA sequences that encode this CDR3 too. The gene calls are TRBV30 and TRBJ2-7; D gene unclear. CDR3 length equals 11 residues. Germline values: CDR1 GTSNPN, CDR2 SVGIG (reference sequence). Trimming took off 1 base at V and 4 bases at J, with 5 bases between the two ends. In DNA, the CDR3 is TGTGCCTGGAGTGGAAGTTACGAGCAGTACTTC. Its protein is CAWSGSYEQYF.

The sample holds one count of this clone. This rearrangement joins TRBV11-3 to TRBJ2-1; tentative D call: TRBD2 (6 bases). The CDR3 totals 19 residues. V lost 2 bases and J 7 bases, leaving 27 bases between the germline ends. Germline V gene sequence: CDR1 SGHNT, CDR2 YENEEA. Here the CDR3 reads CASSLYPYSWQGGRNEQFF. The CDR3, as DNA: TGTGCCAGCAGCTTATATCCCTATTCGTGGCAGGGAGGACGGAATGAGCAGTTCTTC.

V is TRBV9 and J is TRBJ2-5; a possible D gene is TRBD2 (6 bases). The CDR3 spans 15 residues. The V gene lost 0 bases and the J gene lost 4 bases, with 13 bases spanning the gap. In germline, CDR1 is SGDLS, CDR2 YYNGEE. Written as DNA, the CDR3 is TGTGCCAGCAGCGTAGGATTCGGGGGTTTAGAGACCCAGTACTTC. It specifies CASSVGFGGLETQYF.

The chain has TRBV11-2 and TRBJ2-1; D remains unclear. Germline loops: CDR1 SGHAT, CDR2 FQNNGV. This CDR3 spans 17 amino acids. Trimming took off 0 bases at V and 4 bases at J, with 16 bases between the two ends. CDR3 region: CASSLDVGLGAYNEQFF. CDR3 bases: TGTGCCAGCAGCTTAGATGTCGGGCTTGGCGCTTACAATGAGCAGTTCTTC.

This chain links TRBV6-5 with TRBJ1-1, with 10 bases identical to TRBD1. V was pared by 6 bases and J by 3 bases, with 7 bases of the junction left unmatched. The CDR3 length is 15 residues. Germline V gene lookup returns CDR1 MNHEY and CDR2 SVGAGI. Here the CDR3 reads CASSPWTGGDTEAFF. The CDR3, as DNA: TGTGCCAGCAGCCCCTGGACAGGGGGGGACACTGAAGCTTTCTTT.